Each of the 17 T cell receptor beta chains below was sequenced from the same sample in a study of cytomegalovirus exposure and HLA in healthy donors (dated by TCRdb to between 2016 and 2019). The library was produced with the immunoSEQ multiplex PCR assay. For the multiplex PCR, a mixture combining 60 forward primers for TCR Vbeta segments and 13 reverse primers for TCR Jbeta segments was used. Entries here come from immuneACCESS through TCRdb and include only in-frame sequences with V and J called. Some clones fail to appear in such tables; in the studies checked, an unresolved V gene covers under half of the shortfall, and the cause of the remainder is unknown. The sample table contains some 130,000 clones; only one count was recorded for less than 85% of them. The ten largest clones capture around 10% of the sample. Sequencing was performed on PBMCs. These receptors were taken from a woman aged 50 to 60 in good health and CMV-seropositive.

V and J are TRBV7-2 and TRBJ2-1; TRBD1 agrees at 9 bases. V was clipped by 4 bases and J by 2 bases; unmatched bases: 9. The germline V gene has CDR1 SGHTA and CDR2 FQGNSA. The CDR3 sequence is 17 residues long. DNA for the CDR3: TGTGCCAGCAGCTCAATCGGACAGGGGACTACCTACAATGAGCAGTTCTTC. Protein: CASSSIGQGTTYNEQFF.

The chain recombines TRBV6-5 with TRBJ1-1, with 7 bases fitting TRBD1. Unmatched junction bases numbered 8, after V lost 6 bases and J lost 7 bases. CDR3 length equals 13 residues. Germline V lookup: CDR1 MNHEY, CDR2 SVGAGI. This chain's CDR3 is CASRPGTASEAFF. The CDR3 nucleotides are TGTGCCAGCAGACCCGGGACAGCTAGTGAAGCTTTCTTT.

This chain joins TRBV7-2 and TRBJ2-5, with a weak D call TRBD2 (7 bases). Germline V gene lookup returns CDR1 SGHTA and CDR2 FQGNSA. The CDR3 spans 13 residues. V lost 9 bases to trimming and J lost 4 bases, with 15 bases between them. Here the CDR3 reads CASNRGAGETQYF. CDR3 bases: TGTGCCAGTAATCGGGGGGCCGGAGAGACCCAGTACTTC.

V is TRBV27 and J is TRBJ2-2, with 8 bases aligning to TRBD1. The germline CDR1 and CDR2 sequences are MNHEY and SMNVEV (reference sequence). CDR3 length: 15 residues. V lost 6 bases, J lost 5 bases, and 8 bases stayed unmatched. In DNA form, the CDR3 reads TGTGCCAGCAGGAGGGGACAGGCTAAAACCGGGGAGCTGTTTTTT. Translated, it gives CASRRGQAKTGELFF.

CDR3 region: CASSYRGGESSYEQYF. In DNA, the CDR3 is TGTGCCAGCAGCTATAGGGGGGGGGAAAGCTCCTACGAGCAGTACTTC. This chain uses TRBV27 with TRBJ2-7; a weak D match, TRBD2 (7 bases). The CDR3 contains 16 residues. Looked up from germline, CDR1 is MNHEY and CDR2 is SMNVEV (reference sequence). Trimming took 6 bases from V and 0 from J, leaving 18 bases between them.

The chain employs TRBV9 and TRBJ1-4; 8 bases line up with TRBD1. The CDR3 consists of 14 residues. The germline V gene has CDR1 SGDLS and CDR2 YYNGEE. The J segment lost 8 bases and the V segment lost 3 bases, leaving 6 bases of the junction unmatched. CDR3 amino acids: CASSASGGIEKLFF. CDR3 bases: TGTGCCAGCAGCGCCTCAGGGGGCATCGAAAAACTGTTTTTT.

This chain joins TRBV7-2 and TRBJ1-3; D ambiguous. Germline CDR1 SGHTA, CDR2 FQGNSA. V lost 5 bases to trimming and J lost 4 bases, with 15 bases between them. There are 15 residues in the CDR3. The CDR3 loop reads CASSPDGVRGNTIYF. CDR3 in DNA: TGTGCCAGCAGCCCCGACGGGGTGAGAGGAAACACCATATATTTT.

This chain links TRBV5-4 with TRBJ2-3, with TRBD1 identical over 7 bases. V gave up 1 base and J gave up 4 bases; unmatched junction bases: 15. The CDR3 length is 18 residues. Germline CDR1 reads SGHNT; CDR2 reads YYREEE (reference sequence). The CDR3 sequence is CASSLPGTAELRSDTQYF. The DNA of the CDR3 is TGTGCCAGCAGCTTGCCAGGGACAGCGGAACTACGGTCAGATACGCAGTATTTT.

The J gene is TRBJ1-3, the V gene TRBV5-1; the D gene is possibly TRBD1 (6 bases). The V end lost 0 bases, the J end lost 3 bases, and 13 bases lay between the germline ends. Germline V gene lookup returns CDR1 SGHRS and CDR2 YFSETQ. CDR3 size: 16 residues. The CDR3 DNA reads as TGCGCCAGCAGCTTGGATGGTCGACAGGTTGGAAACACCATATATTTT. Protein product: CASSLDGRQVGNTIYF.

V gene TRBV9 combines with J gene TRBJ1-1, with D perhaps TRBD1 (5 bases). Trimming cost V 1 base and J 1 base, with 11 bases left between them. Germline V CDR1 and CDR2: SGDLS, YYNGEE. The CDR3 totals 15 residues. The CDR3, as DNA: TGTGCCAGCAGCGTAATGGGGGGAGGGAACACTGAAGCTTTCTTT. Encoded protein: CASSVMGGGNTEAFF. The full variable domain, its missing parts supplied by reference TRBV9 and TRBJ1-1, is DSGVTQTPKHLITATGQRVTLRCSPRSGDLSVYWYQQSLDQGLQFLIQYYNGEERAKGNILERFSAQQFPDLHSELNLSSLELGDSALYFCASSVMGGGNTEAFFGQGTRLTVV.

The rearrangement links TRBV6-5 to TRBJ2-2; D is perhaps TRBD1 (6 bases). Germline assignment: CDR1 MNHEY and CDR2 SVGAGI. Trimming removed 6 bases at V and 7 bases at J, with 9 bases between. The CDR3 spans 12 residues. Here the CDR3 DNA reads TGTGCCAGCAGGCGAGGGGGCGGGGAGCTGTTTTTT. Translated, it gives CASRRGGGELFF.

This rearrangement joins TRBV21-1 to TRBJ2-7; the table gives TRBD1 as D, unverified against the DNA. TRBV21-1 is assigned pseudogene status. The CDR3 is 15 residues long. The DNA for the CDR3 is TGTGCCAGCAGCAATCAGTCAGACAGGGGGGGAAATCAGTACTTC. Translation: CASSNQSDRGGNQYF.

The table lists this clone with a few counts. The genes are TRBV6-1 and TRBJ1-4; the D gene is possibly TRBD1 (6 bases). The CDR3 is 13 amino acids. V was pared by 8 bases and J by 7 bases, with 14 bases between. CDR1 and CDR2 from the germline V gene are MNHNS and SASEGT. The CDR3 DNA reads as TGTGCCAGCCTCGGACAGAGGGGTGAAAAACTGTTTTTT. Encoded protein: CASLGQRGEKLFF.

The count of this clone is one. The V call is TRBV5-1, the J call TRBJ1-6, with 7 nucleotides matching TRBD1. The trim removed 4 bases at V and 7 bases at J, leaving 8 bases unmatched. CDR3 length equals 15 residues. Germline CDR1 reads SGHRS; CDR2 reads YFSETQ. The CDR3 nucleotides are TGCGCCAGCAGCCTCCAGGGACAGACCAATTCACCCCTCCACTTT. It translates to CASSLQGQTNSPLHF.

The chain combines TRBV7-2 with TRBJ2-7; D possibly corresponds to TRBD2 (5 bases). The germline V gene encodes CDR1 SGHTA and CDR2 FQGNSA. Trimming cost V 1 base and J 3 bases, with 13 bases left between them. The CDR3 is 15 residues long. As DNA, the CDR3 is TGTGCCAGCAGCTTAGTTCCGGGGAGAGTCTACGAGCAGTACTTC. This translates into CASSLVPGRVYEQYF.

This clone occurred a few times. This chain uses TRBV6-4 with TRBJ2-4; weak D call: TRBD1 (5 bases). The CDR3 sequence is 13 residues long. V was trimmed by 4 bases and J by 6 bases, leaving 10 bases between them. CDR1 and CDR2 from the germline V gene are MRHNA and SNTAGT. CDR3 residues: CASSGGLGNIQYF. CDR3 DNA sequence: TGTGCCAGCAGTGGGGGCCTAGGAAACATTCAGTACTTC.

In nucleotides, the CDR3 is TGTGCCAGCAGCCAAGCAGGGGCCTCGCAGGCTAACTATGGCTACACCTTC. As protein: CASSQAGASQANYGYTF. The chain combines TRBV14 with TRBJ1-2; maybe TRBD1 (6 bases). V lost 1 base and J 0 bases, leaving 15 bases between the germline ends. This CDR3 spans 17 amino acids. Germline CDR1 is SGHDN and CDR2 is FVKESK.